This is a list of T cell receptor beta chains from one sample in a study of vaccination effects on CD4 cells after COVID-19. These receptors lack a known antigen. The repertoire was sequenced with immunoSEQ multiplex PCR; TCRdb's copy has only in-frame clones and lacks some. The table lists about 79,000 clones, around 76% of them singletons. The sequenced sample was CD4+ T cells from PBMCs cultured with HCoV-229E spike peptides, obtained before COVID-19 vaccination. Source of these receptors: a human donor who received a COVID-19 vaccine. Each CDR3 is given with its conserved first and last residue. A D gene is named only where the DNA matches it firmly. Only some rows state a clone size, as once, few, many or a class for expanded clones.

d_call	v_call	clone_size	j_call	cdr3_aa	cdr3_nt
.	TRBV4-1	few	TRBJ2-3	CASSQERSHGTDTQYF	TGCGCCAGCAGCCAAGAAAGGAGCCATGGCACAGATACGCAGTATTTT
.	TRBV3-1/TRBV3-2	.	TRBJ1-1	CASSRTRGWMSFF	TGTGCCAGCAGCCGAACCCGCGGGTGGATGTCTTTCTTT
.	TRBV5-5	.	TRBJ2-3	CASSRGFADTQYF	TGTGCCAGCTCACGGGGGTTTGCAGATACGCAGTATTTT
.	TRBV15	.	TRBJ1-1	CATTKYSGGEDLEAFF	TGTGCCACCACGAAATATTCAGGCGGCGAGGACCTTGAAGCTTTCTTT
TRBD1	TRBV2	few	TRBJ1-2	CASSRDRNYGYTF	TGTGCCAGCAGTCGGGACAGGAACTATGGCTACACCTTC
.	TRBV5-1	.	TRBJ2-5	CASFRSGGETQYF	TGCGCCAGCTTTCGGTCCGGGGGAGAGACCCAGTACTTC
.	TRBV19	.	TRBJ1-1	CASSIAVRNTEAFF	TGTGCCAGTAGTATAGCAGTTCGGAACACTGAAGCTTTCTTT
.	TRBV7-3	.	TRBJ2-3	CASSLFGGDTDTQYF	TGTGCCAGCAGCTTGTTCGGCGGAGACACAGATACGCAGTATTTT
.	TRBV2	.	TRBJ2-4	CASNSGQGRQNIQYF	TGTGCCAGCAATTCAGGACAAGGGCGACAAAACATTCAGTACTTC
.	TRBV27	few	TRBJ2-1	CASSLYNEQFF	TGTGCCAGCAGTTTATACAATGAGCAGTTCTTC
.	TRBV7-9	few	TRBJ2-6	CASSLWYSGANVLTF	TGTGCCAGCAGCTTATGGTACTCTGGGGCCAACGTCCTGACTTTC
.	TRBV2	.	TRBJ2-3	CASSVQGTDTQYF	TGTGCCAGCAGTGTGCAGGGCACAGATACGCAGTATTTT
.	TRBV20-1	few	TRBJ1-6	CSASEPYNSPLHF	TGCAGTGCTAGTGAGCCGTATAATTCACCCCTCCACTTT
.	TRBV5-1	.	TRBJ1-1	CASSFQDSSTEAFF	TGCGCCAGCAGCTTCCAGGACAGCTCCACTGAAGCTTTCTTT
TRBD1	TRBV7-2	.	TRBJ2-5	CASSLGPAGGQETQYF	TGTGCCAGCAGCTTAGGGCCGGCAGGGGGCCAAGAGACCCAGTACTTC
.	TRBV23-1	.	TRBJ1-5	CASSQEGSRQPQHF	TGCGCCAGCAGTCAGGAGGGGTCCCGACAGCCCCAGCATTTT
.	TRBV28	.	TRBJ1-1	CASSLTGTRNTEAFF	TGTGCCAGCAGTTTAACCGGGACGAGGAACACTGAAGCTTTCTTT
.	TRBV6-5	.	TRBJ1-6	CASSYTGVVNSPLHF	TGTGCCAGCAGTTACACTGGGGTCGTAAATTCACCCCTCCACTTT
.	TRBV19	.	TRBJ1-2	CASGRTARDGYTF	TGTGCCAGTGGCCGGACAGCGAGGGATGGCTACACCTTC
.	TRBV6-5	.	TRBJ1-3	CAVGPWTDYGNTIYF	TGTGCCGTGGGGCCCTGGACAGATTATGGAAACACCATATATTTT
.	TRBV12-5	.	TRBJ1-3	CASGLGETGNTIYF	TGTGCTAGTGGTTTAGGTGAGACTGGAAACACCATATATTTT
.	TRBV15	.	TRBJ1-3	CATSRGGVGNTIYF	TGTGCCACCAGCAGAGGAGGAGTTGGAAACACCATATATTTT
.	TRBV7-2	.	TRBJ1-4	CASSLGIGGVGEKLFF	TGTGCCAGCAGCTTAGGGATTGGGGGGGTCGGAGAAAAACTGTTTTTT
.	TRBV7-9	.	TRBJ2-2	CASSLEQDFYTGELFF	TGTGCCAGCAGCTTAGAACAGGACTTCTACACCGGGGAGCTGTTTTTT
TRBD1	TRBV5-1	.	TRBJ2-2	CASSRDRGATGELFF	TGCGCCAGCAGCCGGGACAGGGGGGCCACCGGGGAGCTGTTTTTT
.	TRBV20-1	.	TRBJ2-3	CSAPRRDTQYF	TGCAGTGCGCCCCGCCGAGATACGCAGTATTTT
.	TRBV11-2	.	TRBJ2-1	CASSSLARGAYGEQFF	TGTGCCAGCAGCTCACTAGCGAGGGGGGCTTACGGTGAGCAGTTCTTC
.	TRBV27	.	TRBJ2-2	CASSLQGQVNTGELFF	TGTGCCAGCAGTTTACAGGGGCAAGTGAACACCGGGGAGCTGTTTTTT
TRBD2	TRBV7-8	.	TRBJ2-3	CASSFVPSGGAVADTQYF	TGTGCCAGCAGCTTTGTCCCTAGCGGGGGGGCCGTGGCAGATACGCAGTATTTT
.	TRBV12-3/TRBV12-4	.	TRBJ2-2	CASSLFRSGELFF	TGTGCCAGCAGTTTATTTAGATCTGGGGAGCTGTTTTTT
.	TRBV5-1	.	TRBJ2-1	CASSLAVSSYNEQFF	TGCGCCAGCAGCTTGGCTGTAAGCTCCTACAATGAGCAGTTCTTC
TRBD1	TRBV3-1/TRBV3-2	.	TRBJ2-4	CASSQILGTGETLAKNIQYF	TGTGCCAGCAGCCAAATATTGGGGACAGGGGAAACTCTAGCCAAAAACATTCAGTACTTC
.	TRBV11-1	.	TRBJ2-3	CASSPRRHSTDTQYF	TGTGCCAGCAGCCCGAGGAGACACAGCACAGATACGCAGTATTTT
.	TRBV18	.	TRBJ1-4	CASSQGQGNEKLFF	TGTGCCAGCTCACAGGGGCAGGGGAATGAAAAACTGTTTTTT
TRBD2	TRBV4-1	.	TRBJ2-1	CASSQLGLAGVGNNEQFF	TGCGCCAGCAGCCAACTGGGACTAGCGGGGGTTGGAAACAATGAGCAGTTCTTC
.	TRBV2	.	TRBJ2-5	CASRGTAQETQYF	TGTGCCAGCAGGGGGACCGCCCAAGAGACCCAGTACTTC
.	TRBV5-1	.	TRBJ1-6	CASSLVTSSYNSPLHF	TGCGCCAGCAGCTTGGTTACAAGCTCCTATAATTCACCCCTCCACTTT
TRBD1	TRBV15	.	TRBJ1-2	CATSRPTGLGYGYTF	TGTGCCACCAGCAGGCCGACAGGGCTTGGCTATGGCTACACCTTC
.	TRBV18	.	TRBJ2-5	CASSMDAGRGTQYF	TGTGCCAGCTCGATGGACGCGGGCCGTGGTACCCAGTACTTC
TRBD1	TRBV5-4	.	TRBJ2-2	CASSLWDRANTGELFF	TGTGCCAGCAGCTTATGGGACAGGGCGAACACCGGGGAGCTGTTTTTT
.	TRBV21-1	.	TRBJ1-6	CASSKGPEHNSPLHF	TGTGCCAGCAGCAAAGGGCCGGAACATAATTCACCCCTCCACTTT
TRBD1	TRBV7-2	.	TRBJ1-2	CASSLSTGNNYGYTF	TGTGCCAGCAGCTTGTCGACAGGGAATAACTATGGCTACACCTTC
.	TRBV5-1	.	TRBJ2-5	CASKGGQEKETQYF	TGCGCCAGCAAGGGTGGGCAGGAAAAAGAGACCCAGTACTTC
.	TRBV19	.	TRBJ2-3	CASTEWGREDTDTQYF	TGTGCCAGTACTGAGTGGGGGCGAGAGGACACAGATACGCAGTATTTT
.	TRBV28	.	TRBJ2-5	CASSHRVWETQYF	TGTGCCAGCAGCCACAGGGTTTGGGAGACCCAGTACTTC
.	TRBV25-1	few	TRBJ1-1	CASSDPATVNTEAFF	TGTGCCAGCAGTGACCCAGCCACCGTGAACACTGAAGCTTTCTTT
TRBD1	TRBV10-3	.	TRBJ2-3	CAIRPTGTGDTDTQYF	TGTGCCATCAGACCCACCGGGACAGGGGATACAGATACGCAGTATTTT
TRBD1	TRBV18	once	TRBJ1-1	CASSHDRGTEAFF	TGTGCCAGCTCACACGACAGGGGAACGGAAGCTTTCTTT
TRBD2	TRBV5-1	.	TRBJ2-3	CASSPPAGTDTQYF	TGCGCCAGCAGCCCCCCAGCGGGAACAGATACGCAGTATTTT
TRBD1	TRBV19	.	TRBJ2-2	CASSIRDRGTIAWNTGELFF	TGTGCCAGTAGTATAAGGGACAGGGGTACTATTGCTTGGAACACCGGGGAGCTGTTTTTT
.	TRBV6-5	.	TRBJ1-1	CASRKGGRNTEAFF	TGTGCCAGCAGGAAAGGGGGGAGGAACACTGAAGCTTTCTTT